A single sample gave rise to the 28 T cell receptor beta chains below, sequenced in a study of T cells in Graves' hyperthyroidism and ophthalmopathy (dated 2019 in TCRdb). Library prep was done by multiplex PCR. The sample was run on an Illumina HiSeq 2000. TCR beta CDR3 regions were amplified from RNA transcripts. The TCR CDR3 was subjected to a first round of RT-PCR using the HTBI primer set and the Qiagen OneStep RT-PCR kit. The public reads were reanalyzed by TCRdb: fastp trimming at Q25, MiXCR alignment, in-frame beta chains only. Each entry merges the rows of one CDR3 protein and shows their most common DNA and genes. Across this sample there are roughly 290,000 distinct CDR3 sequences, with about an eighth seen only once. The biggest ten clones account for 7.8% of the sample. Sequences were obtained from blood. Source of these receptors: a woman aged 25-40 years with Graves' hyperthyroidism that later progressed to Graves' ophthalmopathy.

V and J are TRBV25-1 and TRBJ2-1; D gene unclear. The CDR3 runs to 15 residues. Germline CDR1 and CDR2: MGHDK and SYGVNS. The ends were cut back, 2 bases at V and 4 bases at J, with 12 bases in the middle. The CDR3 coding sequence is TGTGCCAGCAGTGAAGGGGTGGGTCAGTACAATGAGCAGTTCTTC. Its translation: CASSEGVGQYNEQFF.

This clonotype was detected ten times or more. CDR3 nucleotides: TGTGCCAGCAGCCCCGGCTGGACAGAAGAGGGCCAGCCCCAGCATTTT. This translates into CASSPGWTEEGQPQHF. The chain joins TRBV28 to TRBJ1-5; D possibly corresponds to TRBD1 (6 bases). V shed 6 bases and J shed 7 bases, with 22 bases lying between them. CDR1 is MDHEN, CDR2 SYDVKM, per germline. There are 16 residues in the CDR3.

For the CDR3, the DNA is TGTGCCAGTAGTATGGGACTTAATTCACCCCTCCACTTT. Its protein is CASSMGLNSPLHF. The V gene is TRBV19, the J gene TRBJ1-6; a weak D match, TRBD1 (5 bases). Germline V gene data show CDR1 as LNHDA and CDR2 as SQIVND (reference sequence). This CDR3 is 13 amino acids long. V shed 3 bases and J shed 6 bases, with 6 bases lying between them.

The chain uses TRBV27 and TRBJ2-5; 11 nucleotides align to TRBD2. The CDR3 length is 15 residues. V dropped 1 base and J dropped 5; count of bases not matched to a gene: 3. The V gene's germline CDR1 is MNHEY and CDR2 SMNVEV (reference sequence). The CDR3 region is CASSLLLAGVETQYF. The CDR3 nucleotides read TGTGCCAGCAGTTTATTACTAGCGGGAGTGGAGACCCAGTACTTC.

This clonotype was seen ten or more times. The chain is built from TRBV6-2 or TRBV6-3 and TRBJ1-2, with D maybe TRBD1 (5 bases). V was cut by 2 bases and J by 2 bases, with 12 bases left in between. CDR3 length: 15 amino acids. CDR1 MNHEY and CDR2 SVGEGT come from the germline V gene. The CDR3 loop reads CASSYRQGTNYGYTF. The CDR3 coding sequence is TGTGCCAGCAGTTACCGCCAGGGAACCAACTATGGCTACACCTTC.

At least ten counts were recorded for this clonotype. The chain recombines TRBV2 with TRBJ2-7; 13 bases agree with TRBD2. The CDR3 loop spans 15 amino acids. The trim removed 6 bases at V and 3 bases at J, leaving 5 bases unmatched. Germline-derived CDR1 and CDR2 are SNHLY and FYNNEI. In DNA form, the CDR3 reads TGTGCCAGCAGAGCAGGGACTAGCGGGAACTACGAGCAGTACTTC. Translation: CASRAGTSGNYEQYF.

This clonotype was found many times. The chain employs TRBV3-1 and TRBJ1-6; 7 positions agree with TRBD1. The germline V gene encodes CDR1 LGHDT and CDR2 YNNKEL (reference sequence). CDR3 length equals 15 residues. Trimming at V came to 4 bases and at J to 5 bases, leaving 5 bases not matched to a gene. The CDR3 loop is CASSRGTDHNSPLHF. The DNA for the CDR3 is TGTGCCAGCAGCCGCGGGACAGATCATAATTCACCCCTCCACTTT.

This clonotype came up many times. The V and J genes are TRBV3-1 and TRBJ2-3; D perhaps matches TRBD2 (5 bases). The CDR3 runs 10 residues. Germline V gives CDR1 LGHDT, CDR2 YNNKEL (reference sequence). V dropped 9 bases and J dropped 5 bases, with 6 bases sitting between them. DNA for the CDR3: TGTGCCAGTGAGGGAGATACGCAGTATTTT. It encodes CASEGDTQYF.

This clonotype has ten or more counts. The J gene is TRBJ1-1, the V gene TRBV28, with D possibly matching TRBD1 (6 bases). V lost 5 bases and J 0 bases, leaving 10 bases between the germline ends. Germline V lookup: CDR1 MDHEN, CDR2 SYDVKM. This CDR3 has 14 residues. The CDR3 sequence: CASSLGHLNTEAFF. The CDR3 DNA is TGTGCCAGCAGTCTGGGACACTTGAACACTGAAGCTTTCTTT.

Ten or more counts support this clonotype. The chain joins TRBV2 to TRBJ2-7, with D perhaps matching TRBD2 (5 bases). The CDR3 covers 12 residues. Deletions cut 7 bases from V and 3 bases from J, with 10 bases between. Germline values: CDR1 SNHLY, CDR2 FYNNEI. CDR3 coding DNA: TGTGCCAGCAAGGACTTTAACTACGAGCAGTACTTC. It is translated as CASKDFNYEQYF. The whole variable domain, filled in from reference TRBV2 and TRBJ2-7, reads EPEVTQTPSHQVTQMGQEVILRCVPISNHLYFYWYRQILGQKVEFLVSFYNNEISEKSEIFDDQFSVERPDGSNFTLKIRSTKLEDSAMYFCASKDFNYEQYFGPGTRLTVT.

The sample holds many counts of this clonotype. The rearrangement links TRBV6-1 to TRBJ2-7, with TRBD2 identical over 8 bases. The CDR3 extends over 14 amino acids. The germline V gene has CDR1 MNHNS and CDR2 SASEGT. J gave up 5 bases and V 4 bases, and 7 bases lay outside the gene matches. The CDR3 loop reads CASSGAGAGDEQYF. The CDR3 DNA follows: TGTGCCAGCAGTGGAGCGGGAGCCGGCGACGAGCAGTACTTC.

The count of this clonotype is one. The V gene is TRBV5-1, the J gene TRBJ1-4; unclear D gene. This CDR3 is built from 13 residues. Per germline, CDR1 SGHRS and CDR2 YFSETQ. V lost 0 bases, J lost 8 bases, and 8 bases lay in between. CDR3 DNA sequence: TGCGCCAGCAGCTTGGCTAGGAGCGAAAAACTGTTTTTT. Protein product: CASSLARSEKLFF.

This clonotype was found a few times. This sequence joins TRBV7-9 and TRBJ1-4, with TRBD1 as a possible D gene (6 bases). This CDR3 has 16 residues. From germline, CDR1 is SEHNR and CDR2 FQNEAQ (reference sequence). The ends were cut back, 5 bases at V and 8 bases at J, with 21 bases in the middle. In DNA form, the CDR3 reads TGTGCCAGCAGCCGTGCCTCAGGGGTTTATGGGGAAAAACTGTTTTTT. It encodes CASSRASGVYGEKLFF.

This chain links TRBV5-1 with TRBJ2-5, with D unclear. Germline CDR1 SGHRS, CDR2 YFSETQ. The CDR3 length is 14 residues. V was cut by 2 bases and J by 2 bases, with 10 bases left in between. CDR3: CASSFGYDQETQYF. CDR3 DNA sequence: TGCGCCAGCAGCTTTGGCTATGATCAAGAGACCCAGTACTTC.

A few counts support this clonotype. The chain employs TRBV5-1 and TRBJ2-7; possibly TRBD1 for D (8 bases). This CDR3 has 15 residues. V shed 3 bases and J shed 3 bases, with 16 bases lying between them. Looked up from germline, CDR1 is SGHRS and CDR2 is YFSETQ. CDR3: CASSSGQGGSYEQYF. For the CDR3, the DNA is TGCGCCAGCAGCTCAGGACAGGGAGGGAGCTACGAGCAGTACTTC.

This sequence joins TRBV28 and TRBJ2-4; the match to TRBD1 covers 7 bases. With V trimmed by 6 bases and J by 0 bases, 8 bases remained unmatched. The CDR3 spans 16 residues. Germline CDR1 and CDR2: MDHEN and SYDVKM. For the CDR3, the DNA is TGTGCCAGCAGCCAAACAGGGGCGCTAGCCAAAAACATTCAGTACTTC. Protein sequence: CASSQTGALAKNIQYF. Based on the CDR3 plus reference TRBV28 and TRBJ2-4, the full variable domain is DVKVTQSSRYLVKRTGEKVFLECVQDMDHENMFWYRQDPGLGLRLIYFSYDVKMKEKGDIPEGYSVSREKKERFSLILESASTNQTSMYLCASSQTGALAKNIQYFGAGTRLSVL.

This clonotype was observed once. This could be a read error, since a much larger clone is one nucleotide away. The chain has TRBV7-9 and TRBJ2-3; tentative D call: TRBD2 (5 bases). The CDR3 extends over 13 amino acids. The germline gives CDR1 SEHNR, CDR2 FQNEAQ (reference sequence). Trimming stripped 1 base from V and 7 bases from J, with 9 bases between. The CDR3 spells CASSLVYGNTQYF. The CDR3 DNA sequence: TGTGCCAGCAGCTTAGTTTACGGGAATACGCAGTATTTT.

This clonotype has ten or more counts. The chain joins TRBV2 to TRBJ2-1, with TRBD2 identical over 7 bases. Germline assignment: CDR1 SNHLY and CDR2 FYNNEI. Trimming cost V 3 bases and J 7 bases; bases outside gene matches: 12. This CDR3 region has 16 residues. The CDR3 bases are TGTGCCAGCAGTGAGGTCGGAGCGGGAACGTATAATGAGCAGTTCTTC. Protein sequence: CASSEVGAGTYNEQFF.

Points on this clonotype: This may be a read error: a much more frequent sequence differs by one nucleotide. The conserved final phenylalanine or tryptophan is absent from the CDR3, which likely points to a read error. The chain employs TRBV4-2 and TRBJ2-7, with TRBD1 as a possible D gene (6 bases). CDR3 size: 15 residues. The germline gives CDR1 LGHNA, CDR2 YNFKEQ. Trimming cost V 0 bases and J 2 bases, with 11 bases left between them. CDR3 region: CASSQDRGQTYEQYL. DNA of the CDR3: TGTGCCAGCAGCCAAGATCGAGGACAGACCTACGAGCAGTACCTC.

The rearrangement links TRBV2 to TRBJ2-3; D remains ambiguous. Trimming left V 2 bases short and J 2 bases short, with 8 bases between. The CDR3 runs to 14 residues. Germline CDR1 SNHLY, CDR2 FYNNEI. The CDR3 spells CASSETRNTDTQYF. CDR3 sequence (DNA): TGTGCCAGCAGTGAAACGAGGAACACAGATACGCAGTATTTT.

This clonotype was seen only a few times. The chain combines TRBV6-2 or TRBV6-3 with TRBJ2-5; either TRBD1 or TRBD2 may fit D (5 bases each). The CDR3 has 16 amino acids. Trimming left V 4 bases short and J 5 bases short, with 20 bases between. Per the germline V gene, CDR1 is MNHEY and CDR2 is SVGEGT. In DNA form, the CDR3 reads TGTGCCAGCAGTTCATCCCGACCGGGGCCAAAGGAGACCCAGTACTTC. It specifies CASSSSRPGPKETQYF.

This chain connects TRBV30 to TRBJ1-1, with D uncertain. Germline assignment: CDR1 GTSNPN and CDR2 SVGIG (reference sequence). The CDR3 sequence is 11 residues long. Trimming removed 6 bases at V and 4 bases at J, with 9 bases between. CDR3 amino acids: CACAMSTEAFF. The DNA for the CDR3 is TGTGCCTGCGCAATGAGCACTGAAGCTTTCTTT.

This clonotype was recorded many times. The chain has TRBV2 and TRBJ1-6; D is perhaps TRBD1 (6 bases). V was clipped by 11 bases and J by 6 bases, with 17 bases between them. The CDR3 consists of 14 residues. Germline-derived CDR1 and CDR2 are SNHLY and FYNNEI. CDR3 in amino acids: CAFQRTEINSPLHF. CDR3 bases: TGTGCCTTCCAGAGGACAGAAATTAATTCACCCCTCCACTTT.

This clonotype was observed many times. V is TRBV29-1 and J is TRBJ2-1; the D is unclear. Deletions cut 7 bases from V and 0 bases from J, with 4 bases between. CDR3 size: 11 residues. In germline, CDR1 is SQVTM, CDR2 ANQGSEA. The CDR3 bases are TGCAGCGCCACCTCCTACAATGAGCAGTTCTTC. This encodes CSATSYNEQFF.

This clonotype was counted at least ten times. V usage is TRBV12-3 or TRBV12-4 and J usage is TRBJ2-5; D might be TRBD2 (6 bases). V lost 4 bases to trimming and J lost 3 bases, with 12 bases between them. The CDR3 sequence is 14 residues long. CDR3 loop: CASSSRELEETQYF. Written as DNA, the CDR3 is TGTGCCAGCAGTTCCCGGGAGTTGGAAGAGACCCAGTACTTC.

The chain's CDR3 is CASSYRDRGLNTEAFF. CDR3 coding DNA: TGTGCCAGCAGCTACCGGGACAGGGGTTTGAACACTGAAGCTTTCTTT. J is TRBJ1-1 and V is TRBV5-8, with 10 bases lining up with TRBD1. V lost 3 bases, J lost 0 bases, and 5 bases stayed unmatched. In germline, CDR1 is SGHTS, CDR2 YDEGEE. The CDR3 totals 16 residues.

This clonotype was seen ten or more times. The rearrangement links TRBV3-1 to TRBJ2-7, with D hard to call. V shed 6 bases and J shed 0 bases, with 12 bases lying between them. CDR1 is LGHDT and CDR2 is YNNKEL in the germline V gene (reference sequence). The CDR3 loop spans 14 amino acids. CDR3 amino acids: CASRRSRSSYEQYF. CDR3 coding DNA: TGTGCCAGCAGACGCTCTAGGAGCTCCTACGAGCAGTACTTC.

The CDR3 spells CASSIDTGNEQFF. Written as DNA, the CDR3 is TGTGCCAGTAGTATTGACACTGGCAATGAGCAGTTCTTC. V and J are TRBV19 and TRBJ2-1; D remains unclear. The CDR3 totals 13 residues. Trimming cost V 3 bases and J 6 bases, with 9 bases left between them. The germline CDR1 and CDR2 sequences are LNHDA and SQIVND (reference sequence).